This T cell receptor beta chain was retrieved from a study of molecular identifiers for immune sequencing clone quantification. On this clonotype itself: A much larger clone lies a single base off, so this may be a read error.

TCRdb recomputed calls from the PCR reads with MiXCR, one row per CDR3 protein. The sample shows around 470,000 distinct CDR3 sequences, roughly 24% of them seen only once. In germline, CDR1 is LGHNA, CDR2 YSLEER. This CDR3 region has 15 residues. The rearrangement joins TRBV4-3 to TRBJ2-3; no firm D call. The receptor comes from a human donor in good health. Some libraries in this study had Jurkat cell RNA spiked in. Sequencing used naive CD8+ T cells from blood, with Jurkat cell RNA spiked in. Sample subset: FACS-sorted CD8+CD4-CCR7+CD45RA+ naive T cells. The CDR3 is CTSSQDKTSTDTQYF. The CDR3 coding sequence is TGCACCAGCAGCCAAGACAAGACTAGCACAGATACGCAGTATTTT.